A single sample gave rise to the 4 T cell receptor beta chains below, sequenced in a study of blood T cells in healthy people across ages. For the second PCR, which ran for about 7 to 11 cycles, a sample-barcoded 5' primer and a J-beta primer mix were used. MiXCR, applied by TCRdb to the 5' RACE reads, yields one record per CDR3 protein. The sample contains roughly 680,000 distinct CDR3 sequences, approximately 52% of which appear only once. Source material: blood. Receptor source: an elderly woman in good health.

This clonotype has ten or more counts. CDR3 bases: TGTGCCAGCAGCCAAGATTCGGGACGTTACAATGAGCAGTTCTTC. This encodes CASSQDSGRYNEQFF. This rearrangement joins TRBV14 to TRBJ2-1; D is possibly TRBD1 or TRBD2 (5 bases each). Germline V lookup: CDR1 SGHDN, CDR2 FVKESK. The V and J ends lost 0 bases and 4 bases respectively, with 10 bases between them. The CDR3 length is 15 residues.

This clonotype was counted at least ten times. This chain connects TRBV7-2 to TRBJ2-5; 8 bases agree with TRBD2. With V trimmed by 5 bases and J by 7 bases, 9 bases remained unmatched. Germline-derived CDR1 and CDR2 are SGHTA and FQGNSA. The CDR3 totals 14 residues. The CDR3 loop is CASSPHGAGGTQYF. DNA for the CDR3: TGTGCCAGCAGCCCACACGGGGCGGGGGGGACCCAGTACTTC.

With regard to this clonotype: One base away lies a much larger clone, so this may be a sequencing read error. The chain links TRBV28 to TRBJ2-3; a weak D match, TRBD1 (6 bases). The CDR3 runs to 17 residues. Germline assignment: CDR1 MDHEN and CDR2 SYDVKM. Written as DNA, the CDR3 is TGTGCCAGCAGTTTACCTCCCGGGGCCCAACGGACAGCTACGCAGTATTTT. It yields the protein CASSLPPGAQRTATQYF.

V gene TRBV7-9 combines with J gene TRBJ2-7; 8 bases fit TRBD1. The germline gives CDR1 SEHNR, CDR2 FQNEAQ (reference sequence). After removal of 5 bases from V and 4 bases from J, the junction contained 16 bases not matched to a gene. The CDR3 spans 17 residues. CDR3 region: CASSPARLGQAKYEQYF. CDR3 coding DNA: TGTGCCAGCAGCCCAGCGCGTCTGGGACAGGCCAAGTACGAGCAGTACTTC.